This T cell receptor (beta chain) was identified in a study of T cells in Graves' hyperthyroidism and ophthalmopathy. For the study at large: It was at initial diagnosis, before any treatment, that peripheral blood was collected.

Amplification yielded TCR beta CDR3 regions, with RNA transcripts as the source. First-round RT-PCR with HTBI primers amplified the TCR CDR3 region. MiXCR, run by TCRdb on the multiplex PCR reads, gives a single entry per CDR3 protein. This repertoire shows about 480,000 distinct CDR3 sequences, around 15% found once; its top ten account for 15% to 20%. This CDR3 spans 14 amino acids. V was cut by 0 bases and J by 8 bases, with 16 bases left in between. Germline CDR1 and CDR2: SQVTM and ANQGSEA. Ten or more counts support this clonotype. The target antigen is unknown. Findings of the study overall: A median approximately 6.5 months before onset, the model predicted ophthalmopathy. Most thyroid clonotypes expanded above 0.001 appeared in blood too.

Patients aged 18 to 65 had newly diagnosed hyperthyroidism lasting under 2 months. This clonotype was sampled from a woman under 30 with Graves' hyperthyroidism. The specimen sequenced was blood. The rearrangement links TRBV29-1 to TRBJ1-2; D possibly corresponds to TRBD1 (5 bases). The DNA for the CDR3 is TGCAGCGTTGAAGAAAACAGGCCCTCGGAGGGCTACACCTTC. Translating gives CSVEENRPSEGYTF.